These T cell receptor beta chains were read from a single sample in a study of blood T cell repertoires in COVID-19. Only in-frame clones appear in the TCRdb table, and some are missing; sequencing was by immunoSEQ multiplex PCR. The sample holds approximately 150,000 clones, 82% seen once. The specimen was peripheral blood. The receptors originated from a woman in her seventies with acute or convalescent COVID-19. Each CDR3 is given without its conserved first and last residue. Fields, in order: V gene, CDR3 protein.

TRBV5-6,ASSLWRAETQY
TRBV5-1,ASSLYPGSEAF
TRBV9,ASSVEGTGGYEQY
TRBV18,ASSPLGLADYNEQF
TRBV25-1,ASSGGLAGEYSVDEQF
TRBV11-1,ASSQFRGTNEKLF
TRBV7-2,ASSVQTGRGNEQF
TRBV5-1,ASSKTPARAGNTIY
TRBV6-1,ASSEAGDSSTDTQY
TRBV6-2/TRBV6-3,ASSYEYRPNGSNQPQH
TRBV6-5,ASSLGTASLYEQY
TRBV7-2,ASSDGTGSSNEQF
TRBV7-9,ASSSTEDEEAF
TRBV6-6,ASSYSDRDSGKLF
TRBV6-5,ASSSLKVFLGSGYT
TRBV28,ASSPGTGLNQPQH
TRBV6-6,ASSLRDTNSPLH
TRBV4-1,ASSLQGNTEAF
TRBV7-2,ASSFRQGNGVHGYT
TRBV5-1,ASSPLMSKETQY
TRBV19,ASSNRGPSSTDTQY
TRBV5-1,ASSLSQGYGYT
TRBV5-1,ASSLLGTGANYGYT
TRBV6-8,ASRIQTSGNTIY
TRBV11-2,ASSPRPTDGYT
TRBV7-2,ASSPTGGGNTIY
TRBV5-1,ASSFGGEETQY
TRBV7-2,ATQSFPGQGLGYT
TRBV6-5,ASSNRGLKTEAF
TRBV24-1,ATSGQGGQPQH
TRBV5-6,ASSLGTEAF
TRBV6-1,ASSEAPAGLAPTYEQY
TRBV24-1,ATSSRRGGQETQY
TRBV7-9,ASSRLAVDNEQF
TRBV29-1,SAGGFQETQY
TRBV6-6,ASSPRSGSPLH
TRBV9,ASSVDAKDNIIYTGELF
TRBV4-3,ASSEGTGTSYNEQF
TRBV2,ASSERGYEQY
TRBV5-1,ASSSPAQTEAF
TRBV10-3,AISGGQGDEKLF
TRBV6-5,ASSYYGTTKETQY
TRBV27,ASAGTVTSYEQY
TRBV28,ASTRNSANTGELF
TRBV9,ASSSGTNSVGELF
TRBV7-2,ASSSPGQGARGANVLT
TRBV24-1,ATSDGRQGAVRY
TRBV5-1,ASSLDRGRGEKLF
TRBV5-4,ASSLSNRGTETQY
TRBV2,ASSGGGGSPQY
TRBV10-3,AISESVAVDNEQF
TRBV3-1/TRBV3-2,ASSSRDSNEKLF
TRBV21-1,ASSPKREGYNEQF
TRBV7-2,ASSYSGVGDTQY